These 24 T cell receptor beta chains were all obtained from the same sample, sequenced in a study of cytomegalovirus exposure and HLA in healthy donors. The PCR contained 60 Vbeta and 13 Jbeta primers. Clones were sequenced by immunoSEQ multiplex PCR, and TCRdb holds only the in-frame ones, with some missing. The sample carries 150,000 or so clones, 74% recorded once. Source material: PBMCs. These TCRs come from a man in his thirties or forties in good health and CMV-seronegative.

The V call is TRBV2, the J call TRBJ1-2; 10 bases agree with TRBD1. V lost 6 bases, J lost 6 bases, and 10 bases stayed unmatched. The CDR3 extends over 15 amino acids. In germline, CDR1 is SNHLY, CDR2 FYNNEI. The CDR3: CASSAETGGDNGYTF. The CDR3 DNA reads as TGTGCCAGCAGCGCGGAGACAGGGGGCGATAATGGCTACACCTTC. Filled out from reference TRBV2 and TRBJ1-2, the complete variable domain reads EPEVTQTPSHQVTQMGQEVILRCVPISNHLYFYWYRQILGQKVEFLVSFYNNEISEKSEIFDDQFSVERPDGSNFTLKIRSTKLEDSAMYFCASSAETGGDNGYTFGSGTRLTVV.

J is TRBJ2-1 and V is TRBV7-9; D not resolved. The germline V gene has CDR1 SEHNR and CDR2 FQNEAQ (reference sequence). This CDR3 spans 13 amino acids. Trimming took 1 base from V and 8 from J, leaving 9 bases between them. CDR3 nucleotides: TGTGCCAGCAGCTTAGATGGAAGCGATGAGCAGTTCTTC. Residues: CASSLDGSDEQFF.

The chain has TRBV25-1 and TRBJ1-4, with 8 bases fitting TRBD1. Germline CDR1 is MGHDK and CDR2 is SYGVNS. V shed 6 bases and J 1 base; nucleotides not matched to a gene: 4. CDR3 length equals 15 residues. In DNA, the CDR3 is TGTGCCAGCAGCGACGGACAGGGAACTAATGAAAAACTGTTTTTT. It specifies CASSDGQGTNEKLFF.

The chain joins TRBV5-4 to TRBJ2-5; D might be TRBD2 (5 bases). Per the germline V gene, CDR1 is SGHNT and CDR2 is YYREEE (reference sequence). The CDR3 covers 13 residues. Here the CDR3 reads CSWELVGGETQYF. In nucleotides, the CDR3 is TGTTCCTGGGAACTTGTAGGAGGAGAGACCCAGTACTTC.

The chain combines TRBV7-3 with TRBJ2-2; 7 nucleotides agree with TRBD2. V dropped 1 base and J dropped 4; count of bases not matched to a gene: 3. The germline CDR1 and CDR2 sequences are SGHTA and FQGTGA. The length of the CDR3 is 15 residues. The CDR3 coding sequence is TGTGCCAGCAGCTTAAAGGGGAGGGGCACCGGGGAGCTGTTTTTT. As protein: CASSLKGRGTGELFF.

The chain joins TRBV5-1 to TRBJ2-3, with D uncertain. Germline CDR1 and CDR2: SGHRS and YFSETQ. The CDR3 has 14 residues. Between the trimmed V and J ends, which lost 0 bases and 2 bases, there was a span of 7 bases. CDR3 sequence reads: CASSLAVFTDTQYF. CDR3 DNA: TGCGCCAGCAGCTTGGCGGTCTTCACAGATACGCAGTATTTT.

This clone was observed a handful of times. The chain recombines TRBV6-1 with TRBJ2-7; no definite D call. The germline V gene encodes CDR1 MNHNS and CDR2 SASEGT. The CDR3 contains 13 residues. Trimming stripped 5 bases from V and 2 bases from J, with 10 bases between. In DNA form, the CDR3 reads TGTGCCAGCAGTCTTACGACAACCTACGAGCAGTACTTC. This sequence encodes CASSLTTTYEQYF.

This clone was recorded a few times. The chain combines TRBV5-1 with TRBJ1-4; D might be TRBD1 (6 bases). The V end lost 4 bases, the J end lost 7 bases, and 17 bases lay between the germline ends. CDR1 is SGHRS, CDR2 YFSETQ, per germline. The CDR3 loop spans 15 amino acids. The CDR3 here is CASSQTTGIGEKLFF. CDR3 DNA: TGCGCCAGCAGCCAGACCACAGGGATAGGTGAAAAACTGTTTTTT.

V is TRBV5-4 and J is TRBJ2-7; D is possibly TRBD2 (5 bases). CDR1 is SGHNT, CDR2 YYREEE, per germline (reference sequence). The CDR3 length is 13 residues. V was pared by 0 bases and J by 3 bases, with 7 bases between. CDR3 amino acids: CASSLVGSYEQYF. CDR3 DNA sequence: TGTGCCAGCAGCTTGGTTGGGAGCTACGAGCAGTACTTC.

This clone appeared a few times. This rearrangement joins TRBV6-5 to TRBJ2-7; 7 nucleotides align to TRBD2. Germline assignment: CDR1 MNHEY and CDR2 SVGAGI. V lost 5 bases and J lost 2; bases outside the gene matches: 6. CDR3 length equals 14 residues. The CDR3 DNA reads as TGTGCCAGCAGTCCCGCCGGGGGGACCTACGAGCAGTACTTC. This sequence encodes CASSPAGGTYEQYF.

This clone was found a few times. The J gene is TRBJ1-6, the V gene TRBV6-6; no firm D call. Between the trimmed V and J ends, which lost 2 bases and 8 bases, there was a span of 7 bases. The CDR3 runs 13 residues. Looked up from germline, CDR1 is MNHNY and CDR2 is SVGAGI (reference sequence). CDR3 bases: TGTGCCAGCAGTTACGGGAGGGATTCACCCCTCCACTTT. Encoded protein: CASSYGRDSPLHF.

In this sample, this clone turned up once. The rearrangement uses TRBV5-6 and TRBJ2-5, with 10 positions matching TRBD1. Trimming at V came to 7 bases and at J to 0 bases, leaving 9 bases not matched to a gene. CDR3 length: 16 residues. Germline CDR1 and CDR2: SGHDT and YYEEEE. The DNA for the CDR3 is TGTGCCAGCTACGGACAGGGGGGACCCAACCAAGAGACCCAGTACTTC. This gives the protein CASYGQGGPNQETQYF.

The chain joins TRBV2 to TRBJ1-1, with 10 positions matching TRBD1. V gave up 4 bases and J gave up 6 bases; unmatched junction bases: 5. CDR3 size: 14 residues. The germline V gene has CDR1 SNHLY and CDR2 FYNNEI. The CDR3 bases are TGTGCCAGCAGTGCAGACAGGGGGCGGGCTGAAGCTTTCTTT. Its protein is CASSADRGRAEAFF. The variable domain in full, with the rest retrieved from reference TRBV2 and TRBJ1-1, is EPEVTQTPSHQVTQMGQEVILRCVPISNHLYFYWYRQILGQKVEFLVSFYNNEISEKSEIFDDQFSVERPDGSNFTLKIRSTKLEDSAMYFCASSADRGRAEAFFGQGTRLTVV.

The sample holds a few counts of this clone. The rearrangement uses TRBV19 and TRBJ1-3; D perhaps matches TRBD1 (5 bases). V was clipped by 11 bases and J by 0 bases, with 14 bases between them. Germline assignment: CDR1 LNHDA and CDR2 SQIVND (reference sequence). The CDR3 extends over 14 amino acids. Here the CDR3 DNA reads TGTGCCCGCAAACGGGGGGGCTCTGGAAACACCATATATTTT. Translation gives CARKRGGSGNTIYF.

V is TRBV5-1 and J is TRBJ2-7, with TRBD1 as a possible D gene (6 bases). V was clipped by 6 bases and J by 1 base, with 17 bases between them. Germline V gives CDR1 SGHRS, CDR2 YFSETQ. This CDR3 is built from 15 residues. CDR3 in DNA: TGCGCCAGCACCTGGGGGCAGGGTGGGTCCTACGAGCAGTACTTC. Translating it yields CASTWGQGGSYEQYF.

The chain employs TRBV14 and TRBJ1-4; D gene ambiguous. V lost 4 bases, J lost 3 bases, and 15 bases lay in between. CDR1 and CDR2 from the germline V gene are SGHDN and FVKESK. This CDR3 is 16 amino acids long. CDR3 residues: CASSPHWENPNEKLFF. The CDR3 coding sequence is TGTGCCAGCAGCCCCCACTGGGAGAACCCTAATGAAAAACTGTTTTTT.

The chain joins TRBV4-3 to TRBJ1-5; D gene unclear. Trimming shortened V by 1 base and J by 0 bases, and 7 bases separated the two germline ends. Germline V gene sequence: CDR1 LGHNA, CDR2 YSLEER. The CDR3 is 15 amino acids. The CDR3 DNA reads TGCGCCAGCAGCCAAGGGCATAATAGCAATCAGCCCCAGCATTTT. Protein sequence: CASSQGHNSNQPQHF.

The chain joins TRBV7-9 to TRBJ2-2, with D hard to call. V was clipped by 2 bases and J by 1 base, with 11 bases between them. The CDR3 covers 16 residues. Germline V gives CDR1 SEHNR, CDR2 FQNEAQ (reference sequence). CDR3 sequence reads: CASSLSPSKNTGELFF. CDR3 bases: TGTGCCAGCAGCTTATCGCCGAGTAAGAACACCGGGGAGCTGTTTTTT.

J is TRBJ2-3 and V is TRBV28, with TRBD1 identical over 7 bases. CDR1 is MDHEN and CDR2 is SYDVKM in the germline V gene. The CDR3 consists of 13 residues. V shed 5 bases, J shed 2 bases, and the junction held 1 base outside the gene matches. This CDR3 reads CASSGTVTDTQYF. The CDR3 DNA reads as TGTGCCAGCAGTGGGACAGTCACAGATACGCAGTATTTT.

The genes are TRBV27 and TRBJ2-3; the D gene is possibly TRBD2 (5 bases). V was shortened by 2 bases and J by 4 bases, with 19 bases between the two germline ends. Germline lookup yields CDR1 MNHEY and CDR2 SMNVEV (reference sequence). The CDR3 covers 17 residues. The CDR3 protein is CASSLSPREPTSDTQYF. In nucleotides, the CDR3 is TGTGCCAGCAGTTTAAGCCCCCGGGAACCCACATCAGATACGCAGTATTTT.

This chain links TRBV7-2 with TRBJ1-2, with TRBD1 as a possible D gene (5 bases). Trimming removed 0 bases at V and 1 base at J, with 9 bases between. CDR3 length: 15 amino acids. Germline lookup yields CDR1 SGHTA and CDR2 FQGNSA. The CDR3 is CASSLAPGLNYGYTF. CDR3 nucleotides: TGTGCCAGCAGCTTAGCCCCAGGGCTTAACTATGGCTACACCTTC.

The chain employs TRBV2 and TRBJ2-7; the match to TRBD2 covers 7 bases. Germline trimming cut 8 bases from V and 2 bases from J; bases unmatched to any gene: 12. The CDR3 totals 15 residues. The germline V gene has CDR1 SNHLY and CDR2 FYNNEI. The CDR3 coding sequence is TGTGCCAGCCAGACTAGCCTGAGGTCCCCCTACGAGCAGTACGTC. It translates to CASQTSLRSPYEQYV.

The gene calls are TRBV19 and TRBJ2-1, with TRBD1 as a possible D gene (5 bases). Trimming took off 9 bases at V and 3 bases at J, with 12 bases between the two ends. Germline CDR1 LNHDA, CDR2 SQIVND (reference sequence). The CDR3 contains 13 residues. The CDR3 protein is CASADTGYNEQFF. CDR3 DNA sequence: TGTGCCAGCGCGGATACAGGCTACAATGAGCAGTTCTTC.

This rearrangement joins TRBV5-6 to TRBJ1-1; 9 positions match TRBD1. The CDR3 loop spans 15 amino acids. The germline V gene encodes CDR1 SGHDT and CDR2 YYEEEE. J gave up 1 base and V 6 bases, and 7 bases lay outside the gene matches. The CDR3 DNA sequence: TGTGCCAGCATGGGGACAGGGCGCGGGAACACTGAAGCTTTCTTT. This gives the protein CASMGTGRGNTEAFF.